This T cell receptor (beta chain) was documented in a study of blood T cell repertoires in COVID-19. The protocol was immunoSEQ multiplex PCR, while the TCRdb copy is restricted to in-frame clones and leaves out a portion. The sample contains roughly 570,000 clones, about 89% of which appear only once. The germline V gene has CDR1 SGHNT and CDR2 YENEEA. This CDR3 is 16 amino acids long. V shed 4 bases, J shed 5 bases, and the junction held 6 bases outside the gene matches. V gene TRBV11-3 combines with J gene TRBJ2-2, with 11 nucleotides matching TRBD1. The source is a woman in her 50s with COVID-19, enrolled during active disease. The sequencing sample was made of peripheral blood. The CDR3 spells CASSWDRGFVTGELFF. The DNA of the CDR3 is TGTGCCAGCAGCTGGGACAGGGGGTTCGTGACCGGGGAGCTGTTTTTT.